This TCR beta chain was sequenced during a study of technical replicates of blood from a few donors. Unmatched junction bases numbered 11, after V lost 4 bases and J lost 8 bases. Germline-derived CDR1 and CDR2 are SGHRS and YFSETQ. The CDR3 covers 15 residues. TCRdb's table, derived via immunoSEQ multiplex PCR, lists solely in-frame clones and lacks some. In the table there are around 53,000 clones, approximately 90% of which are singletons. V gene TRBV5-1 combines with J gene TRBJ2-1; TRBD2 aligns across 8 bases. This TCR derives from a human donor in good health. Some clones in this sample may be carry-over from other donors' samples. What was sequenced was PBMCs. The CDR3 is CASSQAGDSPHEQFF. The DNA of the CDR3 is TGCGCCAGCAGCCAAGCGGGGGACTCCCCCCATGAGCAGTTCTTC.